Following are 2 T cell receptor beta chains from one sample sequenced in a study of cytomegalovirus exposure and HLA in healthy donors. The PCR had 60 Vbeta and 13 Jbeta primers. Produced via immunoSEQ multiplex PCR; TCRdb's table is partial and in-frame only. This repertoire shows about 140,000 clones, about 80% found once; its top ten account for 14%. Sequences were obtained from PBMCs. These receptors were obtained from a woman in her 40s in good health and CMV-seronegative.

CDR3 in DNA: TGTGCCAGCAGCTATCTTAGCGTGGGAAATGAGCAGTTCTTC. This gives the protein CASSYLSVGNEQFF. The gene calls are TRBV7-6 and TRBJ2-1; weak D call: TRBD2 (5 bases). V was trimmed by 4 bases and J by 7 bases, leaving 14 bases between them. Germline CDR1 and CDR2: SGHVS and FNYEAQ. This CDR3 spans 14 amino acids.

V and J are TRBV10-3 and TRBJ1-1; D uncertain. The CDR3 extends over 13 amino acids. CDR1 is ENHRY and CDR2 is SYGVKD in the germline V gene. V lost 3 bases to trimming and J lost 5 bases, with 10 bases between them. The CDR3 reads CAISEFRHTEAFF. CDR3 in DNA: TGTGCCATCAGTGAATTTCGACATACTGAAGCTTTCTTT.